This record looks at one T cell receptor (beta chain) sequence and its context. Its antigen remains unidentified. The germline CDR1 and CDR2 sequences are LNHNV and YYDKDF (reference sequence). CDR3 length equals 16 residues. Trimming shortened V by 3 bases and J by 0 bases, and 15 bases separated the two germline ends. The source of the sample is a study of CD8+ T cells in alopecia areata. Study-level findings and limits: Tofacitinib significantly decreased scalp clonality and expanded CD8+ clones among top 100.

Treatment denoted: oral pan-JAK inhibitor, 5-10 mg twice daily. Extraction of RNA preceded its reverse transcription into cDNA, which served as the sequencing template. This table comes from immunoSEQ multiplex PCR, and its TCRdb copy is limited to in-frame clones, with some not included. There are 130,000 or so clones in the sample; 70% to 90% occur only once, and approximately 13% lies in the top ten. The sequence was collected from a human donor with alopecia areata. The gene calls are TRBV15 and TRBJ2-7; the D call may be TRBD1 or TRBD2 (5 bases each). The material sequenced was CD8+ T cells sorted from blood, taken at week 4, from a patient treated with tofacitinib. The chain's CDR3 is CATSRDGGMSSYEQYF. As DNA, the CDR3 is TGTGCCACCAGCAGGGATGGGGGAATGAGCTCCTACGAGCAGTACTTC.